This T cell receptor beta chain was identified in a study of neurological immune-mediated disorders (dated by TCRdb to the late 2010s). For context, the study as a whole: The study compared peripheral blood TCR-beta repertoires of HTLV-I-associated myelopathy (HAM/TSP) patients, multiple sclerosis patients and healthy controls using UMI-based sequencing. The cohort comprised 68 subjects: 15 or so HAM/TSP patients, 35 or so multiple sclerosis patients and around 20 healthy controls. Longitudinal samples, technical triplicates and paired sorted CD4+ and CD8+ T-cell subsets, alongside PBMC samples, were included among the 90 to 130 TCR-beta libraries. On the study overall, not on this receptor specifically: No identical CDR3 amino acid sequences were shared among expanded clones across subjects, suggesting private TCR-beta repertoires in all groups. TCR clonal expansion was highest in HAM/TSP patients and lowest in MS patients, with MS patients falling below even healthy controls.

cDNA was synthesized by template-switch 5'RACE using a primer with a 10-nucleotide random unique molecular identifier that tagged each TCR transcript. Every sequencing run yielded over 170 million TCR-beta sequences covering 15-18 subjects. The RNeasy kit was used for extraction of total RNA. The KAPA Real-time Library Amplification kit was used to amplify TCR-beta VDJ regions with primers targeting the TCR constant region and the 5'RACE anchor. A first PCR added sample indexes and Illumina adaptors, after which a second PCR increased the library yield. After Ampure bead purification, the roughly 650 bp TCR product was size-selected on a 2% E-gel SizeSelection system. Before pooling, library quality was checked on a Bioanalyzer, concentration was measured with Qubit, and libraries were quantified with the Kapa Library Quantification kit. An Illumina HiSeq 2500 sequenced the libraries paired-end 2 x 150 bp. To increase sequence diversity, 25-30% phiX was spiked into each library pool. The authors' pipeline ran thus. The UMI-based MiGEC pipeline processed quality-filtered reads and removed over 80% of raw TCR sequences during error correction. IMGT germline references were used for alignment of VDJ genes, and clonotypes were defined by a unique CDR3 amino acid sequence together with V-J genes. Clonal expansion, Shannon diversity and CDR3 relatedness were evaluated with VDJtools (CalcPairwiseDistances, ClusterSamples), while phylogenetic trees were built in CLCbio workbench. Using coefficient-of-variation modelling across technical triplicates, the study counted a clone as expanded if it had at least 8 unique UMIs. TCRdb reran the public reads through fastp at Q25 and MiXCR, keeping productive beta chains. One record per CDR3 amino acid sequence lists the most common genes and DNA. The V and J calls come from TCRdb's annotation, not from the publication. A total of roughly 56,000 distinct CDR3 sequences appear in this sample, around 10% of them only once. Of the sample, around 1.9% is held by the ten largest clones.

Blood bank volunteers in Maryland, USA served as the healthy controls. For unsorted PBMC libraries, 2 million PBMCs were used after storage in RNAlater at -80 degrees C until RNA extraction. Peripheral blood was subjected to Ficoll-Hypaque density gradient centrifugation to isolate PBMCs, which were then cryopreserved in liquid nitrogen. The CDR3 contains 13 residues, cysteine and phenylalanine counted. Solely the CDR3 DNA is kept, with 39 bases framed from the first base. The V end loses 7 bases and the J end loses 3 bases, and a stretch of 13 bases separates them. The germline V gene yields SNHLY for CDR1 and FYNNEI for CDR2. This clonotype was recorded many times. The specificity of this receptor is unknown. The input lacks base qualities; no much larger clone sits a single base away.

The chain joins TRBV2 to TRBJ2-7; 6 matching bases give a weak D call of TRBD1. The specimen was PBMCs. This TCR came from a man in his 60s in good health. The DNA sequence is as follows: TGTGCCAGCACTGGGGGACACCTCTACGAGCAGTACTTC. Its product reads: CASTGGHLYEQYF.